This T cell receptor beta chain was captured in a study of spatial heterogeneity in lung cancer. Time point specified: sample taken at primary tumor resection. TCRdb processed the 5' RACE reads anew with MiXCR; each CDR3 protein has one entry. The sample has tens of thousands of distinct CDR3 sequences, about 12% seen once. This clonotype appeared many times. The ends were cut back, 0 bases at V and 0 bases at J, with 9 bases in the middle. The V gene's germline CDR1 is DFQATT and CDR2 SNEGSKA (reference sequence). This CDR3 spans 15 amino acids. The chain uses TRBV20-1 and TRBJ2-1; D is ambiguous. The receptor comes from a male donor with early-stage non-small cell lung cancer. The input for sequencing was PBMCs, taken at surgery. The CDR3 region has the DNA TGCAGTGCTAGAGAGCCTCAACTCTCCTACAATGAGCAGTTCTTC. It specifies CSAREPQLSYNEQFF.